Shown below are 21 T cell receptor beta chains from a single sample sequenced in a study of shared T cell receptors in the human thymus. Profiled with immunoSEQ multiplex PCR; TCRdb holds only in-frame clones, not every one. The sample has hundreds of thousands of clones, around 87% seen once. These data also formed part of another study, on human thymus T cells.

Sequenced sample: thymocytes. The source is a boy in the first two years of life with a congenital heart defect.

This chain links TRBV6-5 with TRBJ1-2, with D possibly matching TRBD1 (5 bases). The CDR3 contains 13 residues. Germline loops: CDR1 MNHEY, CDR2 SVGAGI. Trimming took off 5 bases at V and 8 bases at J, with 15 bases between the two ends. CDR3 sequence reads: CASSTPQGGGYTF. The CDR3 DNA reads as TGTGCCAGCAGTACCCCCCAGGGAGGGGGCTACACCTTC.

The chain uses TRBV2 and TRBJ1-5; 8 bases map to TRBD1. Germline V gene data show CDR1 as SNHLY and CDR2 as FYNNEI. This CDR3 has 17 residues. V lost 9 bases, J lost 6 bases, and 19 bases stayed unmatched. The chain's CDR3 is CASKYGQGASSAQPQHF. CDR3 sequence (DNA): TGTGCCAGTAAATACGGACAGGGAGCAAGCTCGGCTCAGCCCCAGCATTTT.

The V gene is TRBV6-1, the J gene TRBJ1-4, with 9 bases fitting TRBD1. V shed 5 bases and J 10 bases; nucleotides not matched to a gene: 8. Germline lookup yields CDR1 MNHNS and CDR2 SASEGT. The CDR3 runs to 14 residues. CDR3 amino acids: CASSPRDRVGKLFF. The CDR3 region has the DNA TGTGCCAGCAGTCCCCGGGACAGGGTGGGAAAACTGTTTTTT.

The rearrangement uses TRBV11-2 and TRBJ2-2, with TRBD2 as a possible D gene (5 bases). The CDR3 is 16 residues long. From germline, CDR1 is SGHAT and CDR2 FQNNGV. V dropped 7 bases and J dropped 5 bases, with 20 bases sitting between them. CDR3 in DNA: TGTGCCAGCACCCCACCCCCCCACGGGAATACCGGGGAGCTGTTTTTT. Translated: CASTPPPHGNTGELFF. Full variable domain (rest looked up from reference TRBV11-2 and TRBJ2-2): EAGVAQSPRYKIIEKRQSVAFWCNPISGHATLYWYQQILGQGPKLLIQFQNNGVVDDSQLPKDRFSAERLKGVDSTLKIQPAKLEDSAVYLCASTPPPHGNTGELFFGEGSRLTVL.

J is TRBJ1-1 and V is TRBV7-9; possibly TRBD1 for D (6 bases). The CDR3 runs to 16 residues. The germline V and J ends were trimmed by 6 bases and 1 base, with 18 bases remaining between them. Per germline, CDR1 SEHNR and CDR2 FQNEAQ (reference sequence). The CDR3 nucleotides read TGTGCCAGCAGACCCCGGTTAACAGGGACGAACACTGAAGCTTTCTTT. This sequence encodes CASRPRLTGTNTEAFF.

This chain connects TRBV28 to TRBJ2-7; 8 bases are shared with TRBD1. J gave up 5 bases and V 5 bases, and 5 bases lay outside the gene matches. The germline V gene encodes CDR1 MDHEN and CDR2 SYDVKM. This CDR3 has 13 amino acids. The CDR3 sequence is CASSTGQGHEQYF. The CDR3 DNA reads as TGTGCCAGCAGTACAGGACAGGGCCACGAGCAGTACTTC.

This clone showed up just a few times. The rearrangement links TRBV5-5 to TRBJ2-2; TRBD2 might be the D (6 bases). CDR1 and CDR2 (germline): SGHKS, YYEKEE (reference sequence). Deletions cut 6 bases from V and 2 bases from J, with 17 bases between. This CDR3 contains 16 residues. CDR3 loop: CASTHRGLRNTGELFF. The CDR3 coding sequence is TGTGCCAGCACCCATAGGGGACTTCGAAACACCGGGGAGCTGTTTTTT.

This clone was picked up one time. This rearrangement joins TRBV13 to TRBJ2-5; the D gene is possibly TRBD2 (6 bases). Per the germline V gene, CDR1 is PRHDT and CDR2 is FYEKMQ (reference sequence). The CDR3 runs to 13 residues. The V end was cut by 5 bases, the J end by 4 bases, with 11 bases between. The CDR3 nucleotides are TGTGCCAGCAGCACCCAGGGAGGAGAGACCCAGTACTTC. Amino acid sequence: CASSTQGGETQYF.

CDR3 DNA sequence: TGCGCCAGCAGTCAACGGACAGGGGGTCGGTTAGCTTTCTTT. Amino acid sequence: CASSQRTGGRLAFF. The chain combines TRBV23-1 with TRBJ1-1; 10 bases are a match to TRBD1. TRBV23-1 is recorded as an ORF, its role being uncertain. V gave up 2 bases and J gave up 10 bases; unmatched junction bases: 7. This CDR3 has 14 amino acids.

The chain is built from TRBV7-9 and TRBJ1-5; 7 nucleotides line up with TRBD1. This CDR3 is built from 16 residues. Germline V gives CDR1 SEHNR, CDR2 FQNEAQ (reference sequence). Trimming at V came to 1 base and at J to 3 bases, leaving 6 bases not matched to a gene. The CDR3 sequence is CASSLGSTGPNQPQHF. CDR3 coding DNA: TGTGCCAGCAGCTTAGGGTCGACAGGGCCCAATCAGCCCCAGCATTTT.

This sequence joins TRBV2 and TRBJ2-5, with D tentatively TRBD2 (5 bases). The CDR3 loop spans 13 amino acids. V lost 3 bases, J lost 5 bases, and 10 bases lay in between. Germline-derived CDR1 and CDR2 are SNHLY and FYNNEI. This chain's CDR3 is CASSELGSETQYF. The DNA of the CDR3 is TGTGCCAGCAGTGAGTTGGGGAGCGAGACCCAGTACTTC. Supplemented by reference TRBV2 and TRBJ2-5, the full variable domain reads EPEVTQTPSHQVTQMGQEVILRCVPISNHLYFYWYRQILGQKVEFLVSFYNNEISEKSEIFDDQFSVERPDGSNFTLKIRSTKLEDSAMYFCASSELGSETQYFGPGTRLLVL.

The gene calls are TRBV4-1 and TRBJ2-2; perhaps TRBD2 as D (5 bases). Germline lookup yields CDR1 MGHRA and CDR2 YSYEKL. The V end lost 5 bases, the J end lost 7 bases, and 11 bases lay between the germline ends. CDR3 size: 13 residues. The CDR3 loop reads CASSTYEGGELFF. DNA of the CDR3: TGCGCCAGCAGCACCTACGAGGGCGGGGAGCTGTTTTTT.

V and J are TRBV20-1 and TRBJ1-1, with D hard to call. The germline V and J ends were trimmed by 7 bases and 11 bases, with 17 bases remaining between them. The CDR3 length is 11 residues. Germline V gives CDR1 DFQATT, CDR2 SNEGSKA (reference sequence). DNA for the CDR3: TGCAGTGTACAGCCGTCCAGCGGGGCTTTCTTT. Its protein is CSVQPSSGAFF.

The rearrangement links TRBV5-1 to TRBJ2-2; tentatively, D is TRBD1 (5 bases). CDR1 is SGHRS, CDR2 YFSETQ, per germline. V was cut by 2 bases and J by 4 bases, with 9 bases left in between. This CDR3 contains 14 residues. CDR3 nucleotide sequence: TGCGCCAGCAGCTTCTCGGACACCACCGGGGAGCTGTTTTTT. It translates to CASSFSDTTGELFF.

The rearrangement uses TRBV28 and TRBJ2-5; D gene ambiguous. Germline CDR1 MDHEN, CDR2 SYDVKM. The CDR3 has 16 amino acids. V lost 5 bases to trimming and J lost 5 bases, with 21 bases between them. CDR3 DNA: TGTGCCAGCAGTGCCCCACCGCGTACTTCCAGGGAGACCCAGTACTTC. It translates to CASSAPPRTSRETQYF.

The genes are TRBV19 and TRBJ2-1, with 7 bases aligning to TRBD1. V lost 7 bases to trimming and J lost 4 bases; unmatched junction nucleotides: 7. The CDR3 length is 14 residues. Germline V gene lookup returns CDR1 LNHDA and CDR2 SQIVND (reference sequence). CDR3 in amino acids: CASKTGESYNEQFF. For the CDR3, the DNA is TGTGCCAGTAAAACAGGGGAGAGTTACAATGAGCAGTTCTTC.

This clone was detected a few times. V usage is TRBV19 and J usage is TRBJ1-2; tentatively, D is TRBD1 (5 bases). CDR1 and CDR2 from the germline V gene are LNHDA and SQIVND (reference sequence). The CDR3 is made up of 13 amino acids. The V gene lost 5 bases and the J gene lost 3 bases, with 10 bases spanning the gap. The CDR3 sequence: CASSAQDHYGYTF. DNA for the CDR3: TGTGCCAGTAGTGCACAGGATCACTATGGCTACACCTTC.

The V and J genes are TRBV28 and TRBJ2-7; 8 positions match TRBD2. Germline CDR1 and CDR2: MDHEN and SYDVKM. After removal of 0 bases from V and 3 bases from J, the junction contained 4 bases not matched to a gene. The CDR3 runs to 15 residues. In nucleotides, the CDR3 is TGTGCCAGCAGTTTATGCAGAGCGGGAGTCTACGAGCAGTACTTC. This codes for CASSLCRAGVYEQYF.

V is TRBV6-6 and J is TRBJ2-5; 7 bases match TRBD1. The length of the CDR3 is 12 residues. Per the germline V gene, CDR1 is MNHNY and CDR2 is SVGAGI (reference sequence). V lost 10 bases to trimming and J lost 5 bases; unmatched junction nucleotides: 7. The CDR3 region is CATDDRVETQYF. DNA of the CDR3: TGTGCCACGGACGACAGGGTTGAGACCCAGTACTTC.

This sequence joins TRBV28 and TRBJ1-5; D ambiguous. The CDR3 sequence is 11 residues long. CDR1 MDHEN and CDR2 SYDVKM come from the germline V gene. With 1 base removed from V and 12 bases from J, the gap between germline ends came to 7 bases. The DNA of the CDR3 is TGTGCCAGCAGTTTATTCGGGAACCAGCATTTT. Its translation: CASSLFGNQHF.

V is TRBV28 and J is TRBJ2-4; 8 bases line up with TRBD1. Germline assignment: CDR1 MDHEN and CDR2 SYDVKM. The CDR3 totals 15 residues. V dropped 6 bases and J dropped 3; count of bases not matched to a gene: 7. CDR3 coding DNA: TGTGCCAGCAGGCCAGGGGGCCTGGACAAAAACATTCAGTACTTC. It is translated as CASRPGGLDKNIQYF.